The clone carrying this TCR beta chain was observed at least ten times. Its target is not known. Semi-nested PCR with Nested Universal Primer A followed constant-region reverse priming of full-length variable regions. TCRdb recomputed calls from the 5' RACE reads with MiXCR, one row per CDR3 protein. This sample yields about 43,000 distinct CDR3 sequences, of which about a fifth are seen a single time; around 4% belongs to the top ten. Regarding the study as a whole: Tumor memory CD4+ T cell TCR gene usage was found to cluster with blood and lymph node memory CD4+ cells and with lymph node naive CD4+ cells. Tumor Tregs overlapped most with tumor, then blood, naive CD4+ cells. Larger-cohort validation covered only one TCR beta V-J rearrangement.

Tregs were sorted as CD4+CD25+CD127-/low cells. The receptor's source is a female donor with breast cancer. What was sequenced was Tregs sorted from a lymph node.

CDR3 nucleotide sequence: TGTGCCAGCAGCTTAACCGGAGTGTCCTACAATGAGCAGTTCTTC. Protein product: CASSLTGVSYNEQFF. The genes are TRBV7-9 and TRBJ2-1; D uncertain. Germline V gene lookup returns CDR1 SEHNR and CDR2 FQNEAQ (reference sequence). The V and J ends lost 2 bases and 1 base respectively, with 9 bases between them. The length of the CDR3 is 15 residues.